Given below is one TCR beta chain in context. Its target is unknown. The data stem from a study of T cell responses to AZD1222 COVID-19 vaccine. Study results and limitations: Spike-specific TCR depth and breadth grew after two AZD1222 doses. White British donors predominated, females outnumbered males, and clonal diversity was possibly underestimated.

The CDR3 runs to 12 residues. CDR1 and CDR2 from the germline V gene are MNHEY and SMNVEV (reference sequence). V was shortened by 6 bases and J by 7 bases, with 10 bases between the two germline ends. Sequenced by immunoSEQ multiplex PCR; TCRdb stores in-frame clones only, minus some. Of about 120,000 clones in the sample, about 87% were seen once. The sequence was obtained from an adult in good health. V usage is TRBV27 and J usage is TRBJ2-1; no firm D call. The specimen was peripheral blood, collected on day 0 of AZD1222 vaccination. The CDR3: CASSPVGNEQFF. CDR3 bases: TGTGCCAGCAGCCCAGTCGGGAATGAGCAGTTCTTC.